Presented here are 27 T cell receptor beta chains from one specimen sequenced in a study of regulatory T cells in long-lasting Graves disease (dated by TCRdb to 2020 to 2022). The meaning of the sample's time point label: persistent/refractory GD, antithyroid drugs over 5 years with positive TRAb. RNA was extracted from PBMCs in TRIzol for both TCR sequencing and RNA sequencing. Library preparation was by multiplex PCR. TCRdb records Illumina HiSeq 4000 as the sequencer. CDR3 regions were amplified by Arm-PCR with iRepertoire HTBI primers to construct TCR beta libraries. The raw public data were reprocessed by TCRdb itself: fastp quality trimming at Q25, MiXCR clonotype calling, in-frame beta chains only. Each record represents a unique CDR3 protein, reported with the most common genes and DNA among its rows. The sample table records 650,000 to 850,000 distinct CDR3 sequences; 25% to 30% of these occur just once. The top ten constitute about 40% of the sample.

Sequenced here: peripheral blood mononuclear cells (PBMCs), sampled when the disease was refractory, from a patient treated with antithyroid drugs. The receptors were sampled from a female donor with Graves disease.

The chain combines TRBV16 with TRBJ2-7; possible D gene TRBD1, 5 bases. The V end lost 0 bases, the J end lost 1 base, and 10 bases lay between the germline ends. Germline CDR1 is KGHSY and CDR2 is FQNENV. CDR3 size: 15 residues. CDR3 protein: CASSQSLTGSYEQYF. CDR3 nucleotides: TGTGCCAGCAGCCAATCGTTAACAGGTTCCTACGAGCAGTACTTC.

This clonotype was picked up a small number of times. The V call is TRBV20-1, the J call TRBJ1-2, with unresolved D. Germline CDR1 and CDR2: DFQATT and SNEGSKA (reference sequence). Trimming took 1 base from V and 4 from J, leaving 7 bases between them. This CDR3 region has 12 residues. CDR3 nucleotides: TGCAGTGCTAGAGCAGAGGTCTATGGCTACACCTTC. This gives the protein CSARAEVYGYTF.

This clonotype appeared once. The genes are TRBV28 and TRBJ2-1, with a tentative D call TRBD2 (6 bases). The CDR3 covers 16 residues. Looked up from germline, CDR1 is MDHEN and CDR2 is SYDVKM. Trimming shortened V by 4 bases and J by 3 bases, and 16 bases separated the two germline ends. Written as DNA, the CDR3 is TGTGCCAGCAGTTACGGGGGACTCTCCCACTACAATGAGCAGTTCTTC. Its protein is CASSYGGLSHYNEQFF.

Only a few counts were recorded for this clonotype. The CDR3 DNA reads as TGTGCCAGCAGGGGGACAGGGATCGTTGAAAAACTGTTTTTT. Protein: CASRGTGIVEKLFF. The chain combines TRBV2 with TRBJ1-4; 9 bases agree with TRBD1. J lost 7 bases, V lost 6 bases, and 6 bases had no gene match. The CDR3 spans 14 residues. Germline CDR1 and CDR2: SNHLY and FYNNEI.

This chain joins TRBV20-1 and TRBJ2-1; 15 bases line up with TRBD2. The CDR3 runs to 15 residues. Germline V gives CDR1 DFQATT, CDR2 SNEGSKA (reference sequence). The V and J ends lost 3 bases and 8 bases, in that order; junction bases with no gene match: 5. The CDR3 DNA sequence: TGCAGTGCTAGGGGGACTAGCGGGAGGTACGATGAGCAGTTCTTC. Its protein product is CSARGTSGRYDEQFF.

The chain employs TRBV19 and TRBJ1-1, with a possible D match to TRBD1 (6 bases). The germline V gene has CDR1 LNHDA and CDR2 SQIVND (reference sequence). Trimming removed 2 bases from V and 0 bases from J, with 13 bases in between. CDR3 size: 16 residues. This chain's CDR3 is CASSISATGLNTEAFF. The CDR3 DNA reads TGTGCCAGTAGTATATCCGCGACAGGCTTGAACACTGAAGCTTTCTTT.

Details on this clonotype: Mismatch with germline at one junction end may stem from a read error. The rearrangement links TRBV6-1 to TRBJ1-1; possibly TRBD1 for D (5 bases). Per the germline V gene, CDR1 is MNHNS and CDR2 is SASEGT. The CDR3 is 15 amino acids. For the CDR3, the DNA is TGTGCCGGCAGACGAGAGACAGTGATGAACACTGAAGCTTTCTTT. Its protein is CAGRRETVMNTEAFF.

This chain connects TRBV10-2 to TRBJ1-2; 8 nucleotides line up with TRBD1. Germline CDR1 WSHSY, CDR2 SAAADI. CDR3 size: 14 residues. V dropped 2 bases and J dropped 6; count of bases not matched to a gene: 5. The CDR3 reads CASSEAGGVDGYTF. The CDR3 nucleotides read TGCGCCAGCAGTGAGGCAGGGGGCGTTGATGGCTACACCTTC.

CDR3 nucleotide sequence: TGTGCCAGCAGGGAGTTGGACGAGCAGTACTTC. Amino acid sequence: CASRELDEQYF. The V call is TRBV7-9, the J call TRBJ2-7; the D is unclear. Deletions cut 6 bases from V and 5 bases from J, with 8 bases between. This CDR3 has 11 residues. CDR1 and CDR2 from the germline V gene are SEHNR and FQNEAQ (reference sequence).

This clonotype appeared a few times. The genes are TRBV12-3 or TRBV12-4 and TRBJ1-5; TRBD1 matches at 11 bases. This CDR3 spans 16 amino acids. The trim removed 3 bases at V and 4 bases at J, leaving 5 bases unmatched. In nucleotides, the CDR3 is TGTGCCAGCAGTTTTGGGACAGGGGGTATTAATCAGCCCCAGCATTTT. Encoded protein: CASSFGTGGINQPQHF.

The rearrangement uses TRBV11-3 and TRBJ2-4; TRBD1 matches at 8 bases. The CDR3 covers 15 residues. The trim removed 4 bases at V and 8 bases at J, leaving 10 bases unmatched. CDR1 and CDR2 from the germline V gene are SGHNT and YENEEA. The CDR3 loop is CASSSRQTTGDIQYF. The CDR3 DNA reads as TGTGCCAGCAGCTCTAGACAGACGACAGGGGACATTCAGTACTTC.

V gene TRBV24-1 combines with J gene TRBJ1-5; D ambiguous. Trimming pared 1 base from V and 4 bases from J, leaving 7 bases between. The CDR3 is 14 amino acids. Germline values: CDR1 KGHDR, CDR2 SFDVKD. The DNA for the CDR3 is TGTGCCACCAGTGATTTCCGGCAGAATCAGCCCCAGCATTTT. As protein: CATSDFRQNQPQHF.

Concerning this clonotype itself: A much larger clone is a single base away; this may be a read error. V is TRBV2 and J is TRBJ1-2; D unresolved. Germline loops: CDR1 SNHLY, CDR2 FYNNEI. CDR3 length: 11 residues. CDR3 residues: CASGDGRGYTF. The CDR3 DNA reads TGTGCCAGCGGTGACGGCCGGGGCTACACCTTC.

The rearrangement uses TRBV7-9 and TRBJ2-2; D unresolved. Germline CDR1 reads SEHNR; CDR2 reads FQNEAQ (reference sequence). This CDR3 comprises 13 residues. The V end lost 5 bases, the J end lost 8 bases, and 12 bases lay between the germline ends. The CDR3 spells CASSPAIAGELFF. The CDR3 bases are TGTGCCAGCAGCCCCGCTATTGCGGGGGAGCTGTTTTTT.

V gene TRBV10-3 combines with J gene TRBJ1-1; D possibly corresponds to TRBD1 (6 bases). Trimming stripped 11 bases from V and 5 bases from J, with 27 bases between. The CDR3 contains 16 residues. CDR1 and CDR2 (germline): ENHRY, SYGVKD. Here the CDR3 DNA reads TGTGCCGTTGGGGGCCGGGACCTCGCCCTGGGTACTGAAGCTTTCTTT. Translation gives CAVGGRDLALGTEAFF.

The sample holds a few counts of this clonotype. The chain joins TRBV5-1 to TRBJ1-1; D gene ambiguous. Per the germline V gene, CDR1 is SGHRS and CDR2 is YFSETQ. V was clipped by 4 bases and J by 4 bases, with 14 bases between them. The CDR3 has 14 amino acids. As DNA, the CDR3 is TGCGCCAGCAGCCCGAGTGCAGGAACCACTGAAGCTTTCTTT. Residues: CASSPSAGTTEAFF.

This clonotype was seen a single time. The chain has TRBV2 and TRBJ1-1; D possibly corresponds to TRBD1 (6 bases). V lost 6 bases to trimming and J lost 5 bases, with 16 bases between them. This CDR3 has 14 amino acids. Germline V gene lookup returns CDR1 SNHLY and CDR2 FYNNEI. CDR3 region: CASRGDGGLTEAFF. DNA for the CDR3: TGTGCCAGCAGAGGAGACGGGGGGCTGACTGAAGCTTTCTTT.

This clonotype was observed a handful of times. J is TRBJ1-2 and V is TRBV5-6, with D unresolved. Trimming took off 2 bases at V and 6 bases at J, with 5 bases between the two ends. The germline CDR1 and CDR2 sequences are SGHDT and YYEEEE. The CDR3 spans 11 residues. The CDR3 coding sequence is TGTGCCAGCAGCTTTGCTAATGGCTACACCTTC. It translates to CASSFANGYTF.

The CDR3, as DNA: TGTGCCAGCGTATCAGGAGGGGGCTATACTGAAGCTTTCTTT. This sequence encodes CASVSGGGYTEAFF. V is TRBV27 and J is TRBJ1-1, with 7 bases identical to TRBD1. Trimming took 8 bases from V and 5 from J; bases not matched to a gene: 11. Germline values: CDR1 MNHEY, CDR2 SMNVEV (reference sequence). The CDR3 has 14 amino acids.

The chain employs TRBV12-3 or TRBV12-4 and TRBJ1-6; no reliable D call. This CDR3 is built from 14 residues. Trimming took off 6 bases at V and 7 bases at J, with 13 bases between the two ends. CDR3 sequence reads: CASREGLGNSPLHF. The CDR3 DNA reads as TGTGCCAGCAGAGAAGGGCTCGGGAATTCACCCCTCCACTTT.

The J gene is TRBJ1-1, the V gene TRBV7-9, with a possible D match to TRBD1 (6 bases). CDR1 and CDR2 (germline): SEHNR, FQNEAQ (reference sequence). Deletions cut 5 bases from V and 3 bases from J, with 16 bases between. CDR3 size: 15 residues. The CDR3 reads CASSAPGGGDTEAFF. CDR3 sequence (DNA): TGTGCCAGCAGCGCCCCGGGAGGGGGTGACACTGAAGCTTTCTTT.

J is TRBJ1-1 and V is TRBV12-3 or TRBV12-4; 9 bases are a match to TRBD1. V lost 5 bases to trimming and J lost 4 bases; unmatched junction nucleotides: 5. This CDR3 has 14 residues. The CDR3 sequence: CASSIQGATTEAFF. CDR3 in DNA: TGTGCCAGCAGTATACAGGGGGCGACCACTGAAGCTTTCTTT.

For the CDR3, the DNA is TGTGCCAGCTCTCTACGGGAGCTTGGCACAGATACGCAGTATTTT. Residues: CASSLRELGTDTQYF. This sequence joins TRBV2 and TRBJ2-3; a possible D gene is TRBD2 (6 bases). This CDR3 spans 15 amino acids. V was shortened by 8 bases and J by 1 base, with 16 bases between the two germline ends. Germline-derived CDR1 and CDR2 are SNHLY and FYNNEI.

The J gene is TRBJ1-2, the V gene TRBV30; tentative D call: TRBD1 (5 bases). V was pared by 0 bases and J by 0 bases, with 23 bases between. CDR1 GTSNPN and CDR2 SVGIG come from the germline V gene (reference sequence). The CDR3 sequence is 19 residues long. The CDR3 reads CAWSVEEGIVPYPNYGYTF. DNA for the CDR3: TGTGCCTGGAGTGTGGAGGAGGGGATAGTACCTTACCCTAACTATGGCTACACCTTC.

This sequence joins TRBV12-3 or TRBV12-4 and TRBJ1-5; D is uncertain. V was shortened by 1 base and J by 3 bases, with 7 bases between the two germline ends. The CDR3 sequence is 14 residues long. The CDR3: CASSLGFINQPQHF. CDR3 coding DNA: TGTGCCAGCAGTTTAGGGTTTATCAATCAGCCCCAGCATTTT.

V and J are TRBV12-5 and TRBJ2-7; 10 nucleotides align to TRBD2. In germline, CDR1 is LGHNT, CDR2 FRNRAP. The V segment lost 0 bases and the J segment 5 bases; nucleotides outside the gene matches: 7. The CDR3 runs to 16 residues. CDR3 in amino acids: CASGLVLRGTSDEQYF. In nucleotides, the CDR3 is TGTGCTAGTGGTTTGGTACTCCGCGGGACTAGCGACGAGCAGTACTTC.

The chain joins TRBV12-5 to TRBJ1-2; maybe TRBD1 (6 bases). The CDR3 length is 13 residues. Per germline, CDR1 LGHNT and CDR2 FRNRAP. Trimming took off 6 bases at V and 7 bases at J, with 15 bases between the two ends. The CDR3 spells CASGRNRAGGYTF. Here the CDR3 DNA reads TGTGCTAGTGGCCGCAACAGGGCGGGTGGCTACACCTTC.